The 23 T cell receptor beta chains in this list originate from one sample, sequenced in a study of T cell clones after liver transplantation. TCRdb's copy holds only in-frame clones and misses some; the assay was immunoSEQ multiplex PCR. The sample has 20,000 to 25,000 clones; approximately 80% are singletons. This specimen consisted of CD8+ T cells from blood, obtained less than 70 months after liver transplant. These receptors all come from a human patient who received a liver transplant. Some T cells may arise from the graft donor.

V gene TRBV19 combines with J gene TRBJ1-1; 8 bases agree with TRBD1. The CDR3 is 13 amino acids. V lost 5 bases to trimming and J lost 4 bases; unmatched junction nucleotides: 3. The germline gives CDR1 LNHDA, CDR2 SQIVND (reference sequence). This chain's CDR3 is CASSDTGGTEAFF. For the CDR3, the DNA is TGTGCCAGTAGTGATACAGGGGGCACTGAAGCTTTCTTT.

This rearrangement joins TRBV4-2 to TRBJ2-7; no reliable D call. Germline V gives CDR1 LGHNA, CDR2 YNFKEQ. The CDR3 spans 12 residues. The V gene lost 2 bases and the J gene lost 3 bases, with 5 bases spanning the gap. The CDR3 loop is CASSQSDYEQYF. DNA for the CDR3: TGTGCCAGCAGCCAATCCGACTACGAGCAGTACTTC.

This chain links TRBV2 with TRBJ2-3; D is unclear. Deletions cut 8 bases from V and 6 bases from J, with 18 bases between. There are 14 residues in the CDR3. The germline V gene encodes CDR1 SNHLY and CDR2 FYNNEI. This chain's CDR3 is CASPGEPKRDTQYF. CDR3 coding DNA: TGTGCCAGCCCTGGGGAACCCAAGAGGGATACGCAGTATTTT. Together with reference TRBV2 and TRBJ2-3, the CDR3 gives the full variable domain: EPEVTQTPSHQVTQMGQEVILRCVPISNHLYFYWYRQILGQKVEFLVSFYNNEISEKSEIFDDQFSVERPDGSNFTLKIRSTKLEDSAMYFCASPGEPKRDTQYFGPGTRLTVL.

The chain combines TRBV9 with TRBJ2-7, with D perhaps TRBD2 (6 bases). CDR1 and CDR2 from the germline V gene are SGDLS and YYNGEE. This CDR3 is built from 15 residues. Trimming took 0 bases from V and 2 from J, leaving 12 bases between them. CDR3 residues: CASSVGGDATYEQYF. CDR3 sequence (DNA): TGTGCCAGCAGCGTAGGGGGGGACGCAACCTACGAGCAGTACTTC.

This clone is a singleton in its sample. The chain joins TRBV28 to TRBJ2-7, with a tentative D call TRBD1 (6 bases). This CDR3 has 14 amino acids. CDR1 and CDR2 from the germline V gene are MDHEN and SYDVKM. With 5 bases removed from V and 7 bases from J, the gap between germline ends came to 18 bases. CDR3 DNA: TGTGCCAGCAGTAGGGACATAGGTCCGCGGGAGCAGTACTTC. It yields the protein CASSRDIGPREQYF. The full variable domain, in which reference TRBV28 and TRBJ2-7 provide the parts outside the CDR3, is DVKVTQSSRYLVKRTGEKVFLECVQDMDHENMFWYRQDPGLGLRLIYFSYDVKMKEKGDIPEGYSVSREKKERFSLILESASTNQTSMYLCASSRDIGPREQYFGPGTRLTVT.

The CDR3 DNA reads TGTGCCAGCAGCGGAAGACAGGACTCGGGGAATGAAAAACTGTTTTTT. Its translation is CASSGRQDSGNEKLFF. The chain employs TRBV7-9 and TRBJ1-4; weak D call: TRBD1 (6 bases). CDR1 and CDR2 from the germline V gene are SEHNR and FQNEAQ (reference sequence). Trimming stripped 5 bases from V and 5 bases from J, with 18 bases between. The CDR3 loop spans 16 amino acids.

This clone was observed once. The chain combines TRBV29-1 with TRBJ2-1; TRBD1 aligns across 10 bases. The CDR3 is 14 amino acids. V lost 6 bases, J lost 3 bases, and 5 bases stayed unmatched. Germline CDR1 reads SQVTM; CDR2 reads ANQGSEA. This chain's CDR3 is CSVEDRGSYNEQFF. The DNA for the CDR3 is TGCAGCGTCGAGGACAGGGGGAGCTACAATGAGCAGTTCTTC.

This chain connects TRBV2 to TRBJ2-7; 8 nucleotides align to TRBD1. The germline CDR1 and CDR2 sequences are SNHLY and FYNNEI. The V segment lost 7 bases and the J segment 3 bases; nucleotides outside the gene matches: 8. The CDR3 extends over 14 amino acids. The chain's CDR3 is CASKEQGAFYEQYF. Written as DNA, the CDR3 is TGTGCCAGCAAGGAGCAGGGGGCTTTCTACGAGCAGTACTTC.

The chain carries TRBV9 and TRBJ2-1; no firm D call. The CDR3 runs to 15 residues. Deletions cut 7 bases from V and 10 bases from J, with 24 bases between. Germline V gene lookup returns CDR1 SGDLS and CDR2 YYNGEE. CDR3 protein: CASGPDGGFRWEQFF. As DNA, the CDR3 is TGTGCCAGCGGGCCTGATGGTGGGTTTAGGTGGGAGCAGTTCTTC.

This clone showed up many times. The chain couples TRBV6-6 to TRBJ2-1; D remains unclear. The CDR3 has 13 residues. The ends were cut back, 0 bases at V and 8 bases at J, with 8 bases in the middle. Germline CDR1 and CDR2: MNHNY and SVGAGI (reference sequence). CDR3 protein: CASSYSTGHEQFF. The CDR3 nucleotides are TGTGCCAGCAGTTACTCGACCGGACATGAGCAGTTCTTC.

The chain employs TRBV7-8 and TRBJ2-1; perhaps TRBD1 as D (5 bases). The CDR3 is 16 amino acids. Germline V gene lookup returns CDR1 SGHVS and CDR2 FQNEAQ. Trimming left V 2 bases short and J 5 bases short, with 16 bases between. CDR3 bases: TGTGCCAGCAGCTTACGGACCGCAGGGCTCAACAATGAGCAGTTCTTC. Protein product: CASSLRTAGLNNEQFF.

The rearrangement uses TRBV5-6 and TRBJ2-1; a weak D match, TRBD1 (5 bases). Trimming pared 2 bases from V and 6 bases from J, leaving 9 bases between. This CDR3 has 13 residues. CDR1 and CDR2 from the germline V gene are SGHDT and YYEEEE. CDR3 bases: TGTGCCAGCAGCTTCGACAGAAGCAATGAGCAGTTCTTC. Amino acid sequence: CASSFDRSNEQFF.

This clone was counted between two and nine times. V is TRBV4-1 and J is TRBJ1-1; a possible D gene is TRBD1 (6 bases). Between the trimmed V and J ends, which lost 1 base and 0 bases, there was a span of 9 bases. The CDR3 has 15 amino acids. Germline CDR1 and CDR2: MGHRA and YSYEKL. The CDR3 sequence is CASSQVDSMNTEAFF. The CDR3 coding sequence is TGCGCCAGCAGCCAAGTGGACAGCATGAACACTGAAGCTTTCTTT.

For the CDR3, the DNA is TGTGCCAGCAGCGGGGGGACTAGCGGGGATACGCAGTATTTT. It translates to CASSGGTSGDTQYF. The chain combines TRBV5-4 with TRBJ2-3; 12 bases line up with TRBD2. Germline values: CDR1 SGHNT, CDR2 YYREEE (reference sequence). The CDR3 runs 14 residues. V lost 4 bases and J lost 6; bases outside the gene matches: 3.

This chain uses TRBV9 with TRBJ2-2, with 7 bases identical to TRBD1. This CDR3 region has 15 residues. The germline V gene encodes CDR1 SGDLS and CDR2 YYNGEE. J gave up 3 bases and V 0 bases, and 2 bases lay outside the gene matches. The CDR3 loop reads CASSVEGADTGELFF. The CDR3 region has the DNA TGTGCCAGCAGCGTAGAGGGGGCCGACACCGGGGAGCTGTTTTTT.

V and J are TRBV2 and TRBJ1-2, with 7 positions matching TRBD1. The J segment lost 1 base and the V segment lost 6 bases, leaving 8 bases of the junction unmatched. The CDR3 loop spans 15 amino acids. CDR1 is SNHLY, CDR2 FYNNEI, per germline. CDR3 nucleotides: TGTGCCAGCAGACAAATGACAGGGATTAACTATGGCTACACCTTC. Translated, it gives CASRQMTGINYGYTF.

V is TRBV29-1 and J is TRBJ1-5; D perhaps matches TRBD1 (5 bases). CDR1 and CDR2 (germline): SQVTM, ANQGSEA. V was trimmed by 2 bases and J by 7 bases, leaving 15 bases between them. The CDR3 is 14 amino acids. The CDR3 DNA reads as TGCAGCGTTGAAAGGGACGGGGCAGGACAGCCCCAGCATTTT. It codes for CSVERDGAGQPQHF.

This clone was seen a few times. The rearrangement joins TRBV29-1 to TRBJ2-1; D call uncertain. In germline, CDR1 is SQVTM, CDR2 ANQGSEA. Trimming left V 3 bases short and J 10 bases short, with 13 bases between. This CDR3 is 12 amino acids long. The CDR3 sequence: CSVDVRVVEQFF. DNA of the CDR3: TGCAGCGTTGATGTTCGAGTCGTCGAGCAGTTCTTC.

The CDR3 bases are TGTGCCAGCAGTTCCCGACTTGTGTCCTACGAGCAGTACTTC. Translating it yields CASSSRLVSYEQYF. V is TRBV27 and J is TRBJ2-7; no definite D call. Trimming removed 4 bases from V and 1 base from J, with 11 bases in between. This CDR3 comprises 14 residues. Germline V CDR1 and CDR2: MNHEY, SMNVEV (reference sequence).

The chain couples TRBV27 to TRBJ2-6; no definite D call. Germline CDR1 MNHEY, CDR2 SMNVEV (reference sequence). CDR3 size: 17 residues. Between the trimmed V and J ends, which lost 3 bases and 0 bases, there was a span of 12 bases. CDR3 in DNA: TGTGCCAGCAGTTTCCCCCCGCCGCTCTCTGGGGCCAACGTCCTGACTTTC. Translating gives CASSFPPPLSGANVLTF. Together with reference TRBV27 and TRBJ2-6, the CDR3 gives the full variable domain: EAQVTQNPRYLITVTGKKLTVTCSQNMNHEYMSWYRQDPGLGLRQIYYSMNVEVTDKGDVPEGYKVSRKEKRNFPLILESPSPNQTSLYFCASSFPPPLSGANVLTFGAGSRLTVL.

The chain is built from TRBV15 and TRBJ2-7, with 7 bases identical to TRBD1. This CDR3 region has 14 residues. Germline CDR1 reads LNHNV; CDR2 reads YYDKDF (reference sequence). The J segment lost 1 base and the V segment lost 5 bases, leaving 5 bases of the junction unmatched. In DNA form, the CDR3 reads TGTGCCACCAGCGACCGGGGACAGTCCTACGAGCAGTACTTC. It codes for CATSDRGQSYEQYF.

The chain combines TRBV27 with TRBJ1-2; TRBD1 matches at 9 bases. Germline CDR1 reads MNHEY; CDR2 reads SMNVEV (reference sequence). This CDR3 comprises 15 residues. The J segment lost 10 bases and the V segment lost 0 bases, leaving 9 bases of the junction unmatched. The CDR3 nucleotides read TGTGCCAGCAGTTTATCGCCCGGGACAGGGCTTGACTACACCTTC. This gives the protein CASSLSPGTGLDYTF.

As regards this clone: Within the sample, other DNA sequences also encode this same CDR3. The CDR3 nucleotides read TGTGCCAGCAGCGTAGGACAAAATCAGCCCCAGCATTTT. This encodes CASSVGQNQPQHF. The J gene is TRBJ1-5, the V gene TRBV9; D unresolved. Per germline, CDR1 SGDLS and CDR2 YYNGEE. Deletions cut 0 bases from V and 4 bases from J, with 5 bases between. This CDR3 comprises 13 residues. Looking up the rest from reference TRBV9 and TRBJ1-5 gives the full variable domain: DSGVTQTPKHLITATGQRVTLRCSPRSGDLSVYWYQQSLDQGLQFLIQYYNGEERAKGNILERFSAQQFPDLHSELNLSSLELGDSALYFCASSVGQNQPQHFGDGTRLSIL.